This T cell receptor beta chain was obtained from a study of control samples from healthy donors and cancer patients. Measured with immunoSEQ multiplex PCR; TCRdb has only the in-frame clones, and not every one. The table has about 160,000 clones, just over 95% seen once. After removal of 5 bases from V and 7 bases from J, the junction contained 4 bases not matched to a gene. The CDR3 extends over 15 amino acids. The germline V gene encodes CDR1 SNHLY and CDR2 FYNNEI. Sequences were obtained from blood. The sequence was collected from a woman aged 30 to 39 in good health. The chain carries TRBV2 and TRBJ2-2; 13 bases fit TRBD2. Here the CDR3 DNA reads TGTGCCAGCAGTTCACTAGCGGGAGGGATCGGGGAGCTGTTTTTT. It encodes CASSSLAGGIGELFF.